The 20 T cell receptor beta chains listed next were all sequenced from one sample in a study of early T cells in non-severe SARS-CoV-2 infection listed by TCRdb under 2021. Library prep was done by 5' RACE. Sequencing relied on a NextSeq 500. The public reads were reprocessed in TCRdb via fastp at Q25 and MiXCR, keeping in-frame beta chains. Rows with a matching CDR3 protein are joined into one entry that keeps the most common DNA and genes. The sample contains about 28,000 distinct CDR3 sequences, roughly 5% of them found a single time. In total, the top ten clones hold around 26% of the sample. The specimen sequenced was whole blood. The receptors originated from an adult who was a healthcare worker with PCR-confirmed SARS-CoV-2 infection or an uninfected control (not recorded which).

This clonotype was detected many times. The V and J genes are TRBV30 and TRBJ2-7, with 10 bases aligning to TRBD2. This CDR3 is built from 14 residues. Germline values: CDR1 GTSNPN, CDR2 SVGIG (reference sequence). With 0 bases clipped from V and 6 bases from J, the junction kept 5 bases outside the gene matches. Here the CDR3 reads CAWSVAGGPSEQYF. The CDR3 DNA reads TGTGCCTGGAGTGTAGCGGGAGGGCCGAGCGAGCAGTACTTC. The full variable domain, in which reference TRBV30 and TRBJ2-7 provide the parts outside the CDR3, is SQTIHQWPATLVQPVGSPLSLECTVEGTSNPNLYWYRQAAGRGLQLLFYSVGIGQISSEVPQNLSASRPQDRQFILSSKKLLLSDSGFYLCAWSVAGGPSEQYFGPGTRLTVT.

The gene calls are TRBV6-5 and TRBJ2-5; D remains unclear. Trimming left V 1 base short and J 5 bases short, with 17 bases between. Germline V gene lookup returns CDR1 MNHEY and CDR2 SVGAGI. The CDR3 totals 16 residues. For the CDR3, the DNA is TGTGCCAGCAGTTACTGGCGTCAGCCCACCAGGGAGACCCAGTACTTC. Encoded protein: CASSYWRQPTRETQYF.

This clonotype was seen repeatedly, ten times or more. The DNA is omitted, as the CDR3 cannot be located on it reliably, and the CDR3 follows TCRdb's listing. The chain combines TRBV24-1 with TRBJ1-4; the tabulated D call, TRBD1, remains unverified against the DNA. Germline values: CDR1 KGHDR, CDR2 SFDVKD. Including both end residues, the CDR3 is 21 amino acids long. The CDR3 reads CATSDEPNLTAFSQLMKNCFF.

This clonotype was seen ten or more times. V and J are TRBV6-6 and TRBJ1-5, with 9 nucleotides matching TRBD1. The trim removed 6 bases at V and 3 bases at J, leaving 3 bases unmatched. Germline-derived CDR1 and CDR2 are MNHNY and SVGAGI (reference sequence). This CDR3 has 14 residues. The DNA for the CDR3 is TGTGCCAGCAGGGGACAGGGCCCCAATCAGCCCCAGCATTTT. Its protein is CASRGQGPNQPQHF.

This clonotype was picked up many times. The gene calls are TRBV13 and TRBJ1-2; 7 bases map to TRBD1. Per the germline V gene, CDR1 is PRHDT and CDR2 is FYEKMQ (reference sequence). Unmatched junction bases numbered 10, after V lost 4 bases and J lost 8 bases. This CDR3 is 14 amino acids long. CDR3 nucleotide sequence: TGTGCCAGCAGCTCATGGATACAGGGGCAGGGCTACACCTTC. This gives the protein CASSSWIQGQGYTF.

This clonotype was seen ten or more times. The chain links TRBV19 to TRBJ2-1; 8 nucleotides match TRBD2. The trim removed 7 bases at V and 6 bases at J, leaving 11 bases unmatched. Germline values: CDR1 LNHDA, CDR2 SQIVND (reference sequence). This CDR3 is 15 amino acids long. The CDR3 coding sequence is TGTGCCAGTAACGCTTTGACGGGAGGGCTCAATGAGCAGTTCTTC. This encodes CASNALTGGLNEQFF.

This clonotype was detected ten times or more. This chain connects TRBV5-1 to TRBJ1-2, with a tentative D call TRBD1 (5 bases). CDR1 is SGHRS, CDR2 YFSETQ, per germline. Trimming took off 0 bases at V and 3 bases at J, with 6 bases between the two ends. The length of the CDR3 is 13 residues. The chain's CDR3 is CASSLVGDYGYTF. Written as DNA, the CDR3 is TGCGCCAGCAGCTTGGTGGGGGACTATGGCTACACCTTC.

Ten or more counts support this clonotype. J is TRBJ2-1 and V is TRBV7-9; D perhaps matches TRBD2 (6 bases). This CDR3 spans 15 amino acids. Trimming left V 1 base short and J 7 bases short, with 14 bases between. CDR1 is SEHNR and CDR2 is FQNEAQ in the germline V gene (reference sequence). The CDR3 DNA follows: TGTGCCAGCAGCTTAGGGGTAGCGGAGAGTAATGAGCAGTTCTTC. Encoded protein: CASSLGVAESNEQFF. Variable domain in full (rest from reference TRBV7-9 and TRBJ2-1): DTGVSQNPRHKITKRGQNVTFRCDPISEHNRLYWYRQTLGQGPEFLTYFQNEAQLEKSRLLSDRFSAERPKGSFSTLEIQRTEQGDSAMYLCASSLGVAESNEQFFGPGTRLTVL.

This clonotype was recorded at least ten times. The V and J genes are TRBV5-1 and TRBJ2-5; D unresolved. The CDR3 loop spans 15 amino acids. The V and J ends lost 1 base and 1 base respectively, with 11 bases between them. Germline assignment: CDR1 SGHRS and CDR2 YFSETQ. Here the CDR3 reads CASSLSGGIQETQYF. CDR3 coding DNA: TGCGCCAGCAGCTTGAGTGGCGGTATCCAAGAGACCCAGTACTTC. The full variable domain, completed using reference TRBV5-1 and TRBJ2-5, is KAGVTQTPRYLIKTRGQQVTLSCSPISGHRSVSWYQQTPGQGLQFLFEYFSETQRNKGNFPGRFSGRQFSNSRSEMNVSTLELGDSALYLCASSLSGGIQETQYFGPGTRLLVL.

This clonotype was counted at least ten times. V is TRBV24-1 and J is TRBJ2-1; unclear D gene. The CDR3 extends over 13 amino acids. Germline CDR1 is KGHDR and CDR2 is SFDVKD. The ends were cut back, 4 bases at V and 9 bases at J, with 12 bases in the middle. The CDR3 sequence: CATSESGRGEQFF. CDR3 nucleotide sequence: TGTGCCACCAGTGAATCTGGGCGAGGTGAGCAGTTCTTC.

This clonotype showed up many times. The DNA for the CDR3 is TGTGCCAGCAGCCAAGATGCCGGGGGGGCCTACAATGAGCAGTTCTTC. Protein product: CASSQDAGGAYNEQFF. The V gene is TRBV4-2, the J gene TRBJ2-1; TRBD2 agrees at 8 bases. The CDR3 consists of 16 residues. Per the germline V gene, CDR1 is LGHNA and CDR2 is YNFKEQ. The J segment lost 2 bases and the V segment lost 0 bases, leaving 3 bases of the junction unmatched.

Many counts were recorded for this clonotype. The chain recombines TRBV20-1 with TRBJ2-5, with a tentative D call TRBD1 (6 bases). The V gene lost 6 bases and the J gene lost 3 bases, with 8 bases spanning the gap. The V gene's germline CDR1 is DFQATT and CDR2 SNEGSKA (reference sequence). The CDR3 spans 11 residues. CDR3 loop: CSADREETQYF. In DNA form, the CDR3 reads TGCAGTGCGGACAGAGAAGAGACCCAGTACTTC.

This clonotype was seen many times. The genes are TRBV7-2 and TRBJ2-5; tentatively, D is TRBD1 or TRBD2 (6 bases each). The CDR3 is 13 residues long. The germline CDR1 and CDR2 sequences are SGHTA and FQGNSA. V was clipped by 5 bases and J by 4 bases, with 11 bases between them. DNA for the CDR3: TGTGCCAGCAGCAATGAGGGGGGAGAGACCCAGTACTTC. The encoded protein is CASSNEGGETQYF.

This clonotype has only a few counts. One end of the junction fails to match germline, which may point to a read error. This chain connects TRBV7-7 to TRBJ2-5, with a tentative D call TRBD2 (6 bases). The CDR3 spans 16 residues. Germline CDR1 SSHAT, CDR2 FNYEAQ (reference sequence). The CDR3 sequence is CASSSSRAGGQETQYF. The CDR3 coding sequence is TGTGCTAGCAGCTCTAGTAGGGCTGGGGGGCAAGAGACCCAGTACTTC. The full variable domain, its missing parts supplied by reference TRBV7-7 and TRBJ2-5, is GAGVSQSPRYKVTKRGQDVTLRCDPISSHATLYWYQQALGQGPEFLTYFNYEAQPDKSGLPSDRFSAERPEGSISTLTIQRTEQRDSAMYRCASSSSRAGGQETQYFGPGTRLLVL.

The sample holds many counts of this clonotype. The rearrangement links TRBV4-2 to TRBJ2-7; 8 bases align to TRBD2. The CDR3 is made up of 16 amino acids. Germline trimming cut 0 bases from V and 0 bases from J; bases unmatched to any gene: 4. Germline V gives CDR1 LGHNA, CDR2 YNFKEQ. As DNA, the CDR3 is TGTGCCAGCAGCCAAGATTGGGGGACTAGCTCCTACGAGCAGTACTTC. Its protein is CASSQDWGTSSYEQYF.

In its sample, this clonotype was seen many times. The chain has TRBV7-2 and TRBJ2-1; 7 positions match TRBD2. The CDR3 consists of 17 residues. CDR1 is SGHTA, CDR2 FQGNSA, per germline. The junction had 10 bases not matched to a gene; V was cut back by 5 bases and J by 0 bases. For the CDR3, the DNA is TGTGCCAGCAGCGGATCCCTAGCGGCACACTCCTACAATGAGCAGTTCTTC. It specifies CASSGSLAAHSYNEQFF.

The table lists this clonotype with many counts. The chain employs TRBV20-1 and TRBJ2-3; maybe TRBD1 (6 bases). Germline V gene data show CDR1 as DFQATT and CDR2 as SNEGSKA (reference sequence). This CDR3 contains 14 residues. V lost 2 bases to trimming and J lost 3 bases, with 12 bases between them. CDR3 sequence (DNA): TGCAGTGCTAGAAGGCAGGGGACGACAGATACGCAGTATTTT. Amino acids: CSARRQGTTDTQYF.

This clonotype was seen repeatedly, ten times or more. V gene TRBV12-3 or TRBV12-4 combines with J gene TRBJ2-2; D is unresolved. CDR3 length: 14 amino acids. The germline V and J ends were trimmed by 3 bases and 2 bases, with 7 bases remaining between them. Here the CDR3 DNA reads TGTGCCAGCAGTTTCATGGTTAACACCGGGGAGCTGTTTTTT. The encoded protein is CASSFMVNTGELFF.

This clonotype was detected many times. The chain carries TRBV6-5 and TRBJ1-1; D might be TRBD1 (5 bases). The germline V gene encodes CDR1 MNHEY and CDR2 SVGAGI. Deletions cut 2 bases from V and 5 bases from J, with 12 bases between. The CDR3 has 14 amino acids. The CDR3 DNA follows: TGTGCCAGCAGTTACCCTGGGCAGGGTACTGAAGCTTTCTTT. Translated, it gives CASSYPGQGTEAFF.

This clonotype was seen at least ten times. The CDR3 bases are TGCGCCAGCAGCACCAGGGGTGCGGGGGGAGGTTACAATGAGCAGTTCTTC. Translated, it gives CASSTRGAGGGYNEQFF. V usage is TRBV5-1 and J usage is TRBJ2-1, with 8 bases lining up with TRBD2. V shed 4 bases and J 4 bases; nucleotides not matched to a gene: 13. Germline loops: CDR1 SGHRS, CDR2 YFSETQ. This CDR3 is 17 amino acids long.